This T cell receptor (beta chain) was retrieved from a study of regulatory T cells. V was cut by 5 bases and J by 0 bases, with 5 bases left in between. The CDR3 spans 13 residues. Germline CDR1 and CDR2: MNHNY and SVGAGI (reference sequence). Primers: 52 TRBV forward and 13 TRBJ reverse. The protocol was immunoSEQ multiplex PCR, while the TCRdb copy is restricted to in-frame clones and leaves out a portion. The sample yields some 30,000 clones, over 90% seen once. General study findings and limits: In CD3G-deficient patients, conventional CD4+ T cells were enriched for hydrophobic CDR3 residues at positions 6 and 7. Patient repertoires had restricted TRB V-J pairs and skewed V and J usage, most in Tregs.

In the case of this clone: Its antigen is unknown.

The clonotype originates from a child aged 2 to 10 with CD3G deficiency. The chain couples TRBV6-6 to TRBJ1-3; D is undetermined. Sequencing was done on a sample of conventional CD4+ T cells sorted from blood. The CDR3 reads CASSTYSGNTIYF. CDR3 nucleotides: TGTGCCAGCAGTACGTACTCTGGAAACACCATATATTTT.